The 24 T cell receptor beta chains below all came from one sample that was sequenced in a study of patients and donors after allogeneic stem cell transplantation. Each CDR3 protein is one row after TCRdb ran MiXCR on the RT-PCR reads. This repertoire shows 190,000 or so distinct CDR3 sequences, around two fifths found once; its top ten account for 33%. Sequenced material: blood, either unsorted or a sorted T cell fraction (not recorded which). These receptors were taken from a human donor who was either an allogeneic HSCT recipient or a stem cell or donor lymphocyte infusion donor (not recorded which). It is not recorded whose cells these are; they may come from a transplant donor.

This clonotype turned up a few times. V is TRBV20-1 and J is TRBJ1-6; the D is unclear. Germline V gene sequence: CDR1 DFQATT, CDR2 SNEGSKA (reference sequence). The V end was cut by 5 bases, the J end by 8 bases, with 22 bases between. The CDR3 contains 16 residues. This CDR3 is CSAARSLGRRDSPLHF. The CDR3 bases are TGCAGTGCTGCACGTTCCTTGGGCCGAAGGGATTCACCCCTCCACTTT.

This sequence joins TRBV5-1 and TRBJ2-3, with 7 bases aligning to TRBD2. This CDR3 region has 16 residues. Trimming removed 0 bases from V and 5 bases from J; junction bases left unmatched: 9. Per germline, CDR1 SGHRS and CDR2 YFSETQ. The CDR3 DNA is TGCGCCAGCAGCTTGGTTGGCGGGAGTAGTGGAGATACGCAGTATTTT. It specifies CASSLVGGSSGDTQYF.

The CDR3 DNA is TGTGCCAGCAGCCAGGGGCGGGACGCTCCACGATCCTACAATGAGCAGTTCTTC. Residues: CASSQGRDAPRSYNEQFF. The J gene is TRBJ2-1, the V gene TRBV4-2; D is perhaps TRBD2 (6 bases). The CDR3 is 18 residues long. With 3 bases removed from V and 1 base from J, the gap between germline ends came to 19 bases. Germline lookup yields CDR1 LGHNA and CDR2 YNFKEQ.

The chain combines TRBV27 with TRBJ1-4, with TRBD1 matching over 10 bases. The germline V gene has CDR1 MNHEY and CDR2 SMNVEV (reference sequence). This CDR3 region has 15 residues. V shed 8 bases, J shed 8 bases, and the junction held 11 bases outside the gene matches. The CDR3 loop reads CASGPMTGGQEKLFF. CDR3 coding DNA: TGTGCCAGCGGCCCCATGACAGGGGGCCAGGAAAAACTGTTTTTT.

V is TRBV5-6 and J is TRBJ1-1, with D possibly being TRBD1 (5 bases). The CDR3 is made up of 14 amino acids. Germline V gene lookup returns CDR1 SGHDT and CDR2 YYEEEE. Trimming removed 1 base at V and 4 bases at J, with 11 bases between. DNA of the CDR3: TGTGCCAGCAGCTTGAGGGGTCCGTTCACTGAAGCTTTCTTT. The encoded protein is CASSLRGPFTEAFF.

CDR3 sequence reads: CATIHGVNEQFF. In DNA, the CDR3 is TGTGCCACCATACATGGGGTCAATGAGCAGTTCTTC. V and J are TRBV6-2 or TRBV6-3 and TRBJ2-1; D remains unclear. CDR1 MNHEY and CDR2 SVGEGT come from the germline V gene. V was shortened by 10 bases and J by 6 bases, with 13 bases between the two germline ends. This CDR3 has 12 amino acids.

The V gene is TRBV4-3, the J gene TRBJ2-7; TRBD1 matches at 10 bases. Germline CDR1 LGHNA, CDR2 YSLEER. V was pared by 0 bases and J by 6 bases, with 8 bases of the junction left unmatched. The CDR3 is 16 residues long. CDR3 sequence: CASSQDTQTGGLEQYF. For the CDR3, the DNA is TGCGCCAGCAGCCAAGATACCCAGACAGGGGGCCTCGAGCAGTACTTC.

This clonotype has a single count. J is TRBJ1-5 and V is TRBV28; 7 nucleotides line up with TRBD1. The V gene's germline CDR1 is MDHEN and CDR2 SYDVKM. CDR3 size: 16 residues. V trimming: 4 bases; J trimming: 2 bases; junction bases outside the gene matches: 8. CDR3 coding DNA: TGTGCCAGCAGTTCACACAGGGGAGCCGGCAATCAGCCCCAGCATTTT. Protein: CASSSHRGAGNQPQHF.

In its sample, this clonotype was seen once. The chain links TRBV12-3 or TRBV12-4 to TRBJ2-1; 9 positions agree with TRBD1. V dropped 3 bases and J dropped 5; count of bases not matched to a gene: 5. The length of the CDR3 is 15 residues. The CDR3 nucleotides are TGTGCCAGCAGTTTGGGGACAGGGCCCCACAATGAGCAGTTCTTC. Residues: CASSLGTGPHNEQFF.

This clonotype was seen a handful of times. Because the CDR3 is missing its conserved closing phenylalanine or tryptophan, this is likely a read error. The DNA is omitted, as the CDR3 cannot be located on it reliably, and the CDR3 follows TCRdb's listing. V gene TRBV7-9 combines with J gene TRBJ2-5; the D call in the table, TRBD1, was not verified against the DNA. Germline V lookup: CDR1 SEHNR, CDR2 FQNEAQ (reference sequence). The length of the CDR3 is 12 amino acids, counting both ends. CDR3 loop: CASSSRDVTPSL.

This chain joins TRBV7-9 and TRBJ2-7; tentative D call: TRBD2 (5 bases). V lost 1 base and J lost 5, with 9 bases in between. The CDR3 covers 13 residues. Looked up from germline, CDR1 is SEHNR and CDR2 is FQNEAQ (reference sequence). The DNA of the CDR3 is TGTGCCAGCAGCTTAGTAGCCGGGAACGAGCAGTACTTC. This translates into CASSLVAGNEQYF.

To note about this clonotype: Relative to the germline gene, one junction end is altered; a read error may explain this. The rearrangement joins TRBV3-1 to TRBJ1-6, with no clear D. The germline CDR1 and CDR2 sequences are LGHDT and YNNKEL (reference sequence). This CDR3 is 15 amino acids long. The CDR3 sequence: CASRQGDVATSPLHF. The CDR3 region has the DNA TGTGCCAGCAGACAAGGCGACGTCGCGACTTCACCCCTCCACTTT.

The chain has TRBV7-3 and TRBJ2-2, with TRBD2 identical over 9 bases. With V trimmed by 3 bases and J by 4 bases, 18 bases remained unmatched. Germline V gives CDR1 SGHTA, CDR2 FQGTGA. The CDR3 sequence is 20 residues long. The CDR3 sequence: CASSLGWSSGSLRGTGELFF. The DNA of the CDR3 is TGTGCCAGCAGCTTGGGATGGAGTAGCGGGAGCCTTCGAGGCACCGGGGAGCTGTTTTTT.

This clonotype has a handful of counts. This chain uses TRBV4-3 with TRBJ1-2, with a weak D call TRBD1 (5 bases). Deletions cut 1 base from V and 6 bases from J, with 18 bases between. CDR1 and CDR2 from the germline V gene are LGHNA and YSLEER. The CDR3 has 16 amino acids. The CDR3 here is CASSQVWDGPGNGYTF. CDR3 sequence (DNA): TGCGCCAGCAGCCAAGTATGGGACGGACCCGGCAATGGCTACACCTTC.

This chain connects TRBV20-1 to TRBJ1-1; D might be TRBD1 (5 bases). CDR3 size: 15 residues. Germline CDR1 DFQATT, CDR2 SNEGSKA (reference sequence). V was clipped by 6 bases and J by 7 bases, with 24 bases between them. The CDR3 is CSAPGEDMGDNEAFF. The DNA for the CDR3 is TGCAGTGCCCCCGGAGAGGACATGGGCGATAATGAAGCTTTCTTT.

The chain is built from TRBV4-3 and TRBJ2-1; TRBD2 aligns across 8 bases. Germline V gene sequence: CDR1 LGHNA, CDR2 YSLEER. The CDR3 extends over 19 amino acids. V shed 0 bases and J 4 bases; nucleotides not matched to a gene: 14. CDR3 sequence reads: CASSQEEAGEIVKYNEQFF. The CDR3 DNA reads TGCGCCAGCAGCCAAGAAGAAGCGGGAGAAATAGTTAAGTACAATGAGCAGTTCTTC.

In this sample, this clonotype turned up many times. J is TRBJ1-5 and V is TRBV12-3 or TRBV12-4; the D is unclear. The CDR3 runs 13 residues. V was trimmed by 6 bases and J by 4 bases, leaving 10 bases between them. CDR3 in DNA: TGTGCCAGCAGCGGGCAGATAAATCAGCCCCAGCATTTT. Protein sequence: CASSGQINQPQHF.

This clonotype occurred many times. V usage is TRBV28 and J usage is TRBJ2-1; D may be TRBD1 (6 bases). This CDR3 has 14 amino acids. V gave up 5 bases and J gave up 9 bases, with 17 bases separating them. The V gene's germline CDR1 is MDHEN and CDR2 SYDVKM. As DNA, the CDR3 is TGTGCCAGCAGTCTCGTACAGGGTGGCGCTGAGCAGTTCTTC. Its translation is CASSLVQGGAEQFF.

The chain links TRBV2 to TRBJ2-3; no clear D gene. Between the trimmed V and J ends, which lost 1 base and 2 bases, there was a span of 16 bases. Germline loops: CDR1 SNHLY, CDR2 FYNNEI. The CDR3 is made up of 17 amino acids. The chain's CDR3 is CASSEDWAVAFTDTQYF. DNA of the CDR3: TGTGCCAGCAGTGAAGACTGGGCCGTTGCCTTCACAGATACGCAGTATTTT.

The rearrangement uses TRBV15 and TRBJ2-5; D is possibly TRBD2 (5 bases). Trimming left V 1 base short and J 3 bases short, with 18 bases between. The CDR3 extends over 17 amino acids. The germline V gene encodes CDR1 LNHNV and CDR2 YYDKDF (reference sequence). Here the CDR3 reads CATSRGRSGTEEETQYF. The CDR3 bases are TGTGCCACCAGCAGAGGGAGAAGCGGCACTGAGGAAGAGACCCAGTACTTC. The full variable domain, in which reference TRBV15 and TRBJ2-5 provide the parts outside the CDR3, is DAMVIQNPRYQVTQFGKPVTLSCSQTLNHNVMYWYQQKSSQAPKLLFHYYDKDFNNEADTPDNFQSRRPNTSFCFLDIRSPGLGDTAMYLCATSRGRSGTEEETQYFGPGTRLLVL.

This clonotype was seen a few times. V gene TRBV12-3 or TRBV12-4 combines with J gene TRBJ2-2, with 8 bases that match TRBD2. V trimming: 5 bases; J trimming: 6 bases; junction bases outside the gene matches: 11. This CDR3 has 16 amino acids. The DNA for the CDR3 is TGTGCCAGCAGTACCCTGGGACTAGGGACTTCCGGGGAGCTGTTTTTT. Translated, it gives CASSTLGLGTSGELFF.

The chain uses TRBV5-1 and TRBJ2-1; D ambiguous. V was shortened by 4 bases and J by 14 bases, with 4 bases between the two germline ends. This CDR3 is 8 amino acids long. The germline V gene encodes CDR1 SGHRS and CDR2 YFSETQ. The DNA of the CDR3 is TGCGCCAGCAGCCCGGAGTTCTTC. This sequence encodes CASSPEFF.

The chain is built from TRBV27 and TRBJ2-7, with D perhaps assigned TRBD1 or TRBD2 (7 bases each). V lost 5 bases to trimming and J lost 3 bases, with 14 bases between them. CDR3 length: 14 residues. The germline gives CDR1 MNHEY, CDR2 SMNVEV (reference sequence). For the CDR3, the DNA is TGTGCCAGCAGTGACAGGGAGGGTGTCTACGAGCAGTACTTC. It codes for CASSDREGVYEQYF.

J is TRBJ1-1 and V is TRBV20-1; D is unclear. This CDR3 is built from 15 residues. Germline loops: CDR1 DFQATT, CDR2 SNEGSKA (reference sequence). Trimming stripped 0 bases from V and 7 bases from J, with 18 bases between. In nucleotides, the CDR3 is TGCAGTGCTAGAGATAAACAATTAGCCCGATATGAAGCTTTCTTT. This sequence encodes CSARDKQLARYEAFF.